This TCR beta chain was profiled in a study of blood T cell repertoires in COVID-19. Study at large: Sites in the United States, Italy and Spain provided acute and convalescent COVID-19 samples. The cDNA or gDNA used as material had been derived from T cells, B-cell-depleted T cells, or PBMCs.

Only one count was recorded for this clone. As originally analysed: From reference gene primer amplification, estimates of nucleated cell counts were derived. Repertoires were generated with immunoSEQ multiplex PCR, while TCRdb's copy carries only in-frame clones and drops some. D and trimming were read from the DNA, whereas the V and J calls and clone size are those reported in that table. The sample lists approximately 230,000 clones; about 80% were seen once. The sequencing input was peripheral blood. The TCR originated in a man aged 80 or over with acute or convalescent COVID-19.

The CDR3 here is CASSPGTGATETQYF. CDR3 nucleotide sequence: TGTGCCAGCTCACCAGGAACAGGGGCGACGGAGACCCAGTACTTC. This chain connects TRBV18 to TRBJ2-5, with 7 bases matching TRBD1. The CDR3 consists of 15 residues. Looked up from germline, CDR1 is KGHSH and CDR2 is LQKENI. The V and J ends lost 2 bases and 5 bases, in that order; junction bases with no gene match: 8.